Included here is one T cell receptor (beta chain) sequence, with context. Its antigen is unknown. This record comes from a study of OX40 agonist ivuxolimab in advanced cancers. On the study more broadly: Intravenous ivuxolimab at 0.01 to 10 mg/kg was given to patients every 2 weeks.

The protocol was immunoSEQ multiplex PCR, while the TCRdb copy is restricted to in-frame clones and leaves out a portion. Of 65,000 to 85,000 clones listed, around 85% are singletons. With 6 bases clipped from V and 3 bases from J, the junction kept 5 bases outside the gene matches. The CDR3 runs to 14 residues. Germline CDR1 is MDHEN and CDR2 is SYDVKM. Study conclusions and caveats: Among the nonresponders, some also had low normalized T-cell clonal expansion. People who partly responded at 0.1-3.0 mg/kg had some of the least clonal expansion seen. The study observed clonal expansion of CD4+ and CD8+ blood T cells by week 6 at 0.1 to 3.0 mg/kg.

This chain uses TRBV28 with TRBJ1-1; 9 nucleotides line up with TRBD1. The sequenced sample was CD4+ or CD8+ T cells sorted from blood, obtained in a trial of the OX40 agonist ivuxolimab. This sequence was found in an adult with an advanced solid tumor such as melanoma, head and neck, liver or kidney cancer. CDR3 sequence (DNA): TGTGCCAGCAGAAAACAGGGGGCTCACACTGAAGCTTTCTTT. This translates into CASRKQGAHTEAFF.